Presented here are 26 T cell receptor beta chains from one specimen sequenced in a study of cytomegalovirus exposure and HLA in healthy donors. PCR amplification relied on 60 Vbeta primers (plus 13 Jbeta primers). TCRdb's table, derived via immunoSEQ multiplex PCR, lists solely in-frame clones and lacks some. The table lists 130,000 or so clones, almost 80% of them singletons. The source material was PBMCs. The receptors originated from a female donor in good health and CMV-seronegative.

This clone has just one count. This CDR3 reads CAGNRDYYEQYF. CDR3 coding DNA: TGTGCCGGGAACCGGGACTACTACGAGCAGTACTTC. The V and J genes are TRBV30 and TRBJ2-7, with 7 bases aligning to TRBD2. With V trimmed by 8 bases and J by 3 bases, 7 bases remained unmatched. The CDR3 sequence is 12 residues long. The germline gives CDR1 GTSNPN, CDR2 SVGIG (reference sequence). Complete variable domain (other parts from reference TRBV30 and TRBJ2-7): SQTIHQWPATLVQPVGSPLSLECTVEGTSNPNLYWYRQAAGRGLQLLFYSVGIGQISSEVPQNLSASRPQDRQFILSSKKLLLSDSGFYLCAGNRDYYEQYFGPGTRLTVT.

In regard to this clone: The junction differs from germline at one of its ends, possibly a read error. This sample includes further DNA sequences coding for the same CDR3. The V gene is TRBV5-1, the J gene TRBJ1-4; D remains ambiguous. Per the germline V gene, CDR1 is SGHRS and CDR2 is YFSETQ. The CDR3 has 14 residues. The CDR3 spells CASSLERDNEKLFF. CDR3 coding DNA: TGCGCCAGCAGCTTGGAACGGGATAATGAAAAACTGTTTTTC.

This chain connects TRBV27 to TRBJ2-7; D perhaps matches TRBD1 (6 bases). V lost 4 bases and J 0 bases, leaving 13 bases between the germline ends. Germline CDR1 is MNHEY and CDR2 is SMNVEV (reference sequence). The CDR3 is made up of 15 amino acids. The CDR3 sequence: CASSSTGWSSYEQYF. Written as DNA, the CDR3 is TGTGCCAGCAGTTCGACAGGTTGGAGCTCCTACGAGCAGTACTTC.

CDR3 sequence: CASSLAGNTEAFF. The CDR3 DNA reads as TGTGCCAGCAGCTTAGCAGGGAACACTGAAGCTTTCTTT. The chain is built from TRBV7-3 and TRBJ1-1; D gene unclear. The CDR3 length is 13 residues. Germline V lookup: CDR1 SGHTA, CDR2 FQGTGA. The germline V and J ends were trimmed by 2 bases and 1 base, with 5 bases remaining between them.

The chain couples TRBV30 to TRBJ1-2; D remains unclear. Trimming shortened V by 3 bases and J by 6 bases, and 17 bases separated the two germline ends. In germline, CDR1 is GTSNPN, CDR2 SVGIG (reference sequence). This CDR3 is 14 amino acids long. CDR3 nucleotides: TGTGCCTGGAGCCCACCCGCAGAGGATGATGGCTACACCTTC. It codes for CAWSPPAEDDGYTF.

This clone was observed a few times. The V call is TRBV6-1, the J call TRBJ1-2; no clear D. Trimming removed 8 bases at V and 9 bases at J, with 13 bases between. The CDR3 is 11 residues long. CDR1 and CDR2 from the germline V gene are MNHNS and SASEGT. CDR3 amino acids: CASERARSYTF. The CDR3 nucleotides read TGTGCCAGCGAACGAGCCAGGAGCTACACCTTC.

The chain combines TRBV15 with TRBJ2-4, with D tentatively TRBD2 (6 bases). V was cut by 1 base and J by 0 bases, with 16 bases left in between. The CDR3 covers 18 residues. Germline assignment: CDR1 LNHNV and CDR2 YYDKDF (reference sequence). The CDR3, as DNA: TGTGCCACCAGCAGAGGGGGGGACCCAACACTAGCCAAAAACATTCAGTACTTC. Amino acid sequence: CATSRGGDPTLAKNIQYF.

The chain joins TRBV7-2 to TRBJ2-7, with D maybe TRBD1 (6 bases). With 1 base removed from V and 1 base from J, the gap between germline ends came to 11 bases. CDR3 length: 15 amino acids. Germline V gene data show CDR1 as SGHTA and CDR2 as FQGNSA. This chain's CDR3 is CASSLGRGLSYEQYF. The CDR3 coding sequence is TGTGCCAGCAGCTTAGGCAGGGGCCTGTCCTACGAGCAGTACTTC.

The genes are TRBV27 and TRBJ2-7; TRBD1 aligns across 8 bases. The V gene's germline CDR1 is MNHEY and CDR2 SMNVEV (reference sequence). This CDR3 has 16 residues. With 6 bases clipped from V and 1 base from J, the junction kept 11 bases outside the gene matches. The CDR3 nucleotides read TGTGCCAGCAGCCCCCAAGGACAGGGAGTTTCCTACGAGCAGTACTTC. Translating gives CASSPQGQGVSYEQYF.

The V and J genes are TRBV5-1 and TRBJ1-1; 7 positions agree with TRBD1. The length of the CDR3 is 13 residues. V shed 6 bases and J 4 bases; nucleotides not matched to a gene: 6. Looked up from germline, CDR1 is SGHRS and CDR2 is YFSETQ. DNA for the CDR3: TGCGCCAGCAACACAGGGGAGAGCACTGAAGCTTTCTTT. Residues: CASNTGESTEAFF.

V is TRBV9 and J is TRBJ2-5, with D tentatively TRBD1 (6 bases). The J call could be wrong; TRBJ2-7 is a better fit for the DNA end. This CDR3 comprises 13 residues. Germline V gives CDR1 SGDLS, CDR2 YYNGEE. The CDR3 here is CASSVQGHGEQYF. In DNA, the CDR3 is TGTGCCAGCAGCGTGCAGGGGCACGGCGAGCAGTACTTC.

This chain links TRBV12-5 with TRBJ1-1, with 9 bases lining up with TRBD1. This CDR3 spans 16 amino acids. J lost 3 bases, V lost 0 bases, and 5 bases had no gene match. Germline values: CDR1 LGHNT, CDR2 FRNRAP. DNA for the CDR3: TGTGCTAGTGGTTTGGTAGGCGGACAGGGGTACACTGAAGCTTTCTTT. Amino acids: CASGLVGGQGYTEAFF.

This rearrangement joins TRBV6-1 to TRBJ2-7; D gene uncertain. The germline gives CDR1 MNHNS, CDR2 SASEGT. CDR3 length: 15 amino acids. Deletions cut 0 bases from V and 2 bases from J, with 11 bases between. CDR3 sequence (DNA): TGTGCCAGCAGTGAAGCAGCGACGGCCGCCTACGAGCAGTACTTC. This gives the protein CASSEAATAAYEQYF.

V usage is TRBV5-5 and J usage is TRBJ2-5; 11 nucleotides agree with TRBD2. CDR3 length equals 17 residues. V shed 1 base, J shed 5 bases, and the junction held 10 bases outside the gene matches. Germline V gene lookup returns CDR1 SGHKS and CDR2 YYEKEE (reference sequence). CDR3 protein: CASSLRLAGPLSETQYF. In DNA, the CDR3 is TGTGCCAGCAGCTTGAGACTAGCGGGACCCCTTAGCGAGACCCAGTACTTC.

This CDR3 reads CASSLVPNSNEQFF. The CDR3 nucleotides are TGCGCCAGCAGCTTGGTCCCCAACTCCAATGAGCAGTTCTTC. The chain combines TRBV5-1 with TRBJ2-1, with D unclear. Germline loops: CDR1 SGHRS, CDR2 YFSETQ. This CDR3 contains 14 residues. Trimming shortened V by 0 bases and J by 6 bases, and 10 bases separated the two germline ends.

Note on this clone: One end of the junction is discordant with germline, which a read error may explain. This rearrangement joins TRBV14 to TRBJ2-1; 9 bases fit TRBD2. The germline V gene encodes CDR1 SGHDN and CDR2 FVKESK. The CDR3 consists of 13 residues. DNA of the CDR3: TGTGCCAGCAGCCACGGGACCGGGACTAGCTCGATCTTC. Translation gives CASSHGTGTSSIF.

This clone came up a few times. V and J are TRBV6-1 and TRBJ1-5; maybe TRBD1 (5 bases). CDR1 MNHNS and CDR2 SASEGT come from the germline V gene. The CDR3 sequence is 14 residues long. V lost 4 bases to trimming and J lost 5 bases, with 12 bases between them. Written as DNA, the CDR3 is TGTGCCAGCAGTGCCGGGACTCCAGATCAGCCCCAGCATTTT. Protein product: CASSAGTPDQPQHF.

The chain recombines TRBV7-2 with TRBJ1-2; maybe TRBD1 (6 bases). This CDR3 comprises 12 residues. V was trimmed by 3 bases and J by 5 bases, leaving 7 bases between them. Per germline, CDR1 SGHTA and CDR2 FQGNSA. The CDR3 DNA reads TGTGCCAGCAGCTTGGACAGATATGGCTACACCTTC. Its translation: CASSLDRYGYTF.

This clone was found a few times. The rearrangement joins TRBV4-3 to TRBJ2-3, with TRBD2 matching over 7 bases. V shed 1 base and J 0 bases; nucleotides not matched to a gene: 4. CDR1 is LGHNA and CDR2 is YSLEER in the germline V gene. The CDR3 has 16 amino acids. For the CDR3, the DNA is TGCGCCAGCAGCCAAGGGTCAGCGGGAAGCACAGATACGCAGTATTTT. Translated, it gives CASSQGSAGSTDTQYF.

The chain uses TRBV5-1 and TRBJ2-3; 11 nucleotides line up with TRBD2. Germline V gene data show CDR1 as SGHRS and CDR2 as YFSETQ. CDR3 size: 15 residues. With V trimmed by 5 bases and J by 4 bases, 6 bases remained unmatched. The CDR3 DNA follows: TGCGCCAGCAGGAAGATAGCGGGAGGGGCAGATACGCAGTATTTT. Translating gives CASRKIAGGADTQYF.

V is TRBV20-1 and J is TRBJ2-7, with D unclear. The germline gives CDR1 DFQATT, CDR2 SNEGSKA (reference sequence). The length of the CDR3 is 10 residues. V was trimmed by 3 bases and J by 5 bases, leaving 5 bases between them. The CDR3 loop reads CSARRNEQYF. The CDR3 nucleotides read TGCAGTGCTAGGAGGAACGAGCAGTACTTC.

J is TRBJ2-7 and V is TRBV29-1; 8 bases are shared with TRBD2. The germline CDR1 and CDR2 sequences are SQVTM and ANQGSEA. The CDR3 is 14 amino acids. V gave up 6 bases and J gave up 1 base; unmatched junction bases: 8. CDR3 sequence: CSVLSGSPSYEQYF. The CDR3 DNA reads TGCAGCGTCTTAAGCGGGAGTCCGTCCTACGAGCAGTACTTC.

The chain links TRBV6-5 to TRBJ2-3; D is unresolved. The V gene's germline CDR1 is MNHEY and CDR2 SVGAGI. The germline V and J ends were trimmed by 5 bases and 0 bases, with 6 bases remaining between them. This CDR3 has 13 amino acids. The CDR3 nucleotides read TGTGCCAGCAGTCTAGAGAGCACAGATACGCAGTATTTT. Translation: CASSLESTDTQYF.

V is TRBV28 and J is TRBJ2-3; the D gene is possibly TRBD2 (5 bases). Germline V CDR1 and CDR2: MDHEN, SYDVKM. This CDR3 is 11 amino acids long. Trimming removed 2 bases from V and 10 bases from J, with 7 bases in between. The CDR3 region has the DNA TGTGCCAGCAGTTTACGGGGTCCGCAGTATTTT. Translated: CASSLRGPQYF.

The V and J genes are TRBV7-2 and TRBJ2-7; tentative D call: TRBD1 (8 bases). Germline values: CDR1 SGHTA, CDR2 FQGNSA. This CDR3 has 15 amino acids. V was pared by 5 bases and J by 9 bases, with 23 bases between. The CDR3 here is CASSGGGTGLLGQYF. DNA for the CDR3: TGTGCCAGCAGCGGGGGGGGGACAGGTTTACTAGGGCAGTACTTC.

V usage is TRBV7-9 and J usage is TRBJ1-2; 7 bases line up with TRBD1. V dropped 4 bases and J dropped 8; count of bases not matched to a gene: 4. This CDR3 is 12 amino acids long. Germline assignment: CDR1 SEHNR and CDR2 FQNEAQ (reference sequence). The CDR3 DNA sequence: TGTGCCAGCAGCTCACAGGGGTTCGGCTACACCTTC. Encoded protein: CASSSQGFGYTF.